This T cell receptor beta chain was obtained from a study of blood T cell repertoires in COVID-19. TCRdb's copy holds only in-frame clones and misses some; the assay was immunoSEQ multiplex PCR. Of around 70,000 clones in the sample, approximately 86% were seen once. CDR1 and CDR2 (germline): MNHEY, SVGAGI. There are 13 residues in the CDR3. With V trimmed by 6 bases and J by 5 bases, 4 bases remained unmatched. The chain has TRBV6-5 and TRBJ2-5, with TRBD1 identical over 9 bases. The sequence derives from a human donor in a cohort sampled during active COVID-19. Sequencing used peripheral blood. The CDR3 loop reads CASSGDRVETQYF. DNA for the CDR3: TGTGCCAGCAGCGGGGACAGGGTTGAGACCCAGTACTTC.